This TCR beta chain was observed in a study of blood T cell repertoires in COVID-19. In the original workflow: Reference gene primers were amplified, and this amplification served to estimate nucleated cell counts. The repertoire was sequenced with immunoSEQ multiplex PCR; TCRdb's copy has only in-frame clones and lacks some. V and J calls and clone size are as listed in that table; D and trimming were resolved from the DNA. This sample has roughly 380,000 clones, with around nine tenths found just once. The TCR originated in an older woman with COVID-19, enrolled during active disease. Sequencing was carried out using peripheral blood.

The chain's CDR3 is CASSRGRESGYTF. In nucleotides, the CDR3 is TGTGCCAGCAGCAGGGGGCGGGAGTCTGGCTACACCTTC. The chain recombines TRBV12-3 or TRBV12-4 with TRBJ1-2; TRBD1 aligns across 8 bases. This CDR3 contains 13 residues. The V gene end was trimmed by 6 bases and the J gene end by 7 bases; junction bases not matched to a gene: 7.